This TCR beta chain was recovered during a study of blood T cell repertoires in COVID-19. Original methodology: Estimation of nucleated cell counts was performed using reference gene primer amplification. TCRdb keeps only in-frame clones here, not all; method: immunoSEQ multiplex PCR. V, J and clone size derive from that table, while D and trimming were established from the DNA sequence. This table has 350,000 to 450,000 clones, less than 90% appearing once. Note on this clone: Other DNA sequences in this specimen translate into the identical CDR3.

Assignment of participants to cohorts was predicated upon participant-reported clinical history. This TCR was recovered from a woman in her 50s who had recovered from COVID-19. The sequenced material came from PBMCs or T cells enriched from blood (not recorded which).

The CDR3 spells CASSLGTAMNTEAFF. Written as DNA, the CDR3 is TGCGCCAGCAGCTTGGGGACAGCCATGAACACTGAAGCTTTCTTT. The rearrangement joins TRBV5-1 to TRBJ1-1, with D perhaps TRBD1 (6 bases). Per the germline V gene, CDR1 is SGHRS and CDR2 is YFSETQ. The CDR3 consists of 15 residues. Trimming cost V 0 bases and J 0 bases, with 9 bases left between them.